The 4 T cell receptor beta chains presented below share a single source sample, sequenced in a study of T-cell reconstitution after alpha-beta-depleted transplantation in children. TCRbeta library construction was performed incorporating unique molecular identifiers. TCRdb reanalysed the PCR reads using MiXCR and keeps one entry per CDR3 protein. The table has 150,000 to 200,000 distinct CDR3 sequences, about 6.4% seen once; the top ten hold 3% to 3.5%. Sample: PBMCs from the stem cell graft donor, taken from the stem cell graft. The source is a human donor who donated a stem cell graft to a child with Wiskott-Aldrich syndrome.

This clonotype has a handful of counts. The chain carries TRBV7-2 and TRBJ2-2; 14 bases line up with TRBD2. Germline V CDR1 and CDR2: SGHTA, FQGNSA. This CDR3 spans 20 amino acids. Unmatched junction bases numbered 6, after V lost 0 bases and J lost 0 bases. In nucleotides, the CDR3 is TGTGCCAGCAGCTTAGCGCTTGGGACTAGCGGGGGTCCGAACACCGGGGAGCTGTTTTTT. Translated, it gives CASSLALGTSGGPNTGELFF.

This clonotype appeared a few times. J is TRBJ2-4 and V is TRBV12-3 or TRBV12-4, with TRBD2 identical over 14 bases. Losses at the gene ends were 5 bases for V and 3 bases for J; bases not matched to a gene: 9. The CDR3 totals 18 residues. The CDR3 spells CASSPRLAGGPVKNIQYF. The DNA for the CDR3 is TGTGCCAGCAGTCCCCGACTAGCGGGGGGGCCGGTCAAAAACATTCAGTACTTC.

This clonotype was counted at least ten times. The chain carries TRBV4-1 and TRBJ1-5; D may be TRBD1 (6 bases). CDR1 MGHRA and CDR2 YSYEKL come from the germline V gene. Trimming cost V 6 bases and J 1 base, with 13 bases left between them. The CDR3 is 15 amino acids. CDR3 protein: CASSQQGLSNQPQHF. DNA for the CDR3: TGCGCCAGCAGTCAACAGGGTCTCAGCAATCAGCCCCAGCATTTT.

Remarks on this clonotype: A much larger clone lies one base from this, so it may be a read error. The CDR3 does not end in the conserved phenylalanine or tryptophan, so this is likely a read error. The rearrangement joins TRBV28 to TRBJ2-7; unclear D gene. CDR1 is MDHEN, CDR2 SYDVKM, per germline. The V gene lost 6 bases and the J gene lost 2 bases, with 8 bases spanning the gap. The CDR3 contains 12 residues. The CDR3 region is CASRKGTYEQYS. CDR3 DNA: TGTGCCAGCAGGAAAGGTACCTACGAGCAGTACTCC.